This T cell receptor beta chain was sequenced during a study of CD8 T cells in Susac syndrome. Reverse transcription of about 0.5 to 1 ug RNA used random hexamers. By means of immunoSEQ multiplex PCR, TCR beta CDR3 spanning 54 Vbeta and 13 Jbeta underwent amplification. A single record per CDR3 protein comes from TCRdb applying MiXCR to the immunoSEQ multiplex PCR reads. The sample lists some 450,000 distinct CDR3 sequences; 85% were seen once. The CDR3 contains 14 residues. Trimming took 5 bases from V and 4 from J; bases not matched to a gene: 6. From germline, CDR1 is SEHNR and CDR2 FQNEAQ (reference sequence). Blood CD8+ and CD4+ T cells underwent high-throughput TCR beta sequencing. The patients who served as multiple sclerosis controls were treatment-naive and had stable or active relapsing-remitting disease that fulfilled the revised McDonald criteria. Isolation of CD8+ and CD4+ T cells was performed negatively, whereas enrichment of TEMRA cells was done by FACS.

The sequence was obtained from a human donor with multiple sclerosis. The V and J genes are TRBV7-9 and TRBJ1-2; 8 bases are a match to TRBD1. The sequenced sample consisted of CD8+ T cells from PBMCs. CDR3 protein: CASSPQGQGYGYTF. DNA of the CDR3: TGTGCCAGCAGCCCACAAGGACAGGGCTATGGCTACACCTTC.